These T cell receptor beta chains were read from a single sample in a study of T cells after yellow fever vaccination. TCRdb reprocessed the 5' RACE reads via MiXCR and lists one record per CDR3 protein. This sample carries some 120,000 distinct CDR3 sequences, 13% to 15% of them seen once, and the ten largest clones take 35% to 45%. The sample was CD8+ T cells sorted from PBMCs, taken 5 days after the yellow fever booster vaccination. The source is a young man who received the YFV17D yellow fever vaccine. Each CDR3 is given with its conserved first and last residue. D genes are given only for firm matches. A row's size may be missing; if present it is once, few, many or a size class.

clone size: many
J gene: TRBJ2-3
D gene: TRBD2
V gene: TRBV29-1
CDR3 DNA: TGCAGCGTTGAAGAATGGACTAGCGGGGGCCGGGCGACAGATACGCAGTATTTT
CDR3 protein: CSVEEWTSGGRATDTQYF

clone size: NA
J gene: TRBJ2-1
D gene: NA
V gene: TRBV6-5
CDR3 DNA: TGTGCCAGCAGTTCTCAGGGGGGCACATACAATGAGCAGTTCTTC
CDR3 protein: CASSSQGGTYNEQFF

clone size: few
J gene: TRBJ2-3
D gene: NA
V gene: TRBV20-1
CDR3 DNA: TGCAGTGCTAGGGCCCCTCAGCGATTTCGACTCACAGATACGCAGTATTTT
CDR3 protein: CSARAPQRFRLTDTQYF

clone size: few
J gene: TRBJ1-1
D gene: NA
V gene: TRBV4-3
CDR3 DNA: TGCGCCAGCAGCCAGATAACAGGGAACACTGAAGCTTTCTTT
CDR3 protein: CASSQITGNTEAFF

clone size: NA
J gene: TRBJ2-7
D gene: NA
V gene: TRBV19
CDR3 DNA: TGTGCCAGTAGCACACCGGGACCCTCCTACGAGCAGTACTTC
CDR3 protein: CASSTPGPSYEQYF

clone size: few
J gene: TRBJ2-5
D gene: TRBD1
V gene: TRBV25-1
CDR3 DNA: TGTGCCAGCCAGGGACAGAACCAAGAGACCCAGTACTTC
CDR3 protein: CASQGQNQETQYF

clone size: few
J gene: TRBJ2-5
D gene: TRBD1
V gene: TRBV20-1
CDR3 DNA: TGCAGTGCTGACCAGACAGGGGCGGCGGAAGAGACCCAGTACTTC
CDR3 protein: CSADQTGAAEETQYF

clone size: NA
J gene: TRBJ2-3
D gene: NA
V gene: TRBV27
CDR3 DNA: TGTGCCAGCAGTTTATCCGGCGAGGTTACGCAGTATTTT
CDR3 protein: CASSLSGEVTQYF

clone size: NA
J gene: TRBJ1-2
D gene: NA
V gene: TRBV2
CDR3 DNA: TGTGCCAGCATGACGGGAAAGGACGGAAACTATGGCTACACCTTC
CDR3 protein: CASMTGKDGNYGYTF

clone size: NA
J gene: TRBJ1-2
D gene: NA
V gene: TRBV6-1
CDR3 DNA: TGTGCCAGCAGTGAAAGCGTGGGGGCCTATGGCTACACCTTC
CDR3 protein: CASSESVGAYGYTF

clone size: NA
J gene: TRBJ2-1
D gene: NA
V gene: TRBV2
CDR3 DNA: TGTGCCAGTCAGGCGGCCTTATATTTAAGTGAGCAGTTCTTC
CDR3 protein: CASQAALYLSEQFF

clone size: NA
J gene: TRBJ1-1
D gene: TRBD1
V gene: TRBV2
CDR3 DNA: TGTGCCAGCAGGGGGACAGGGCGGTCGTACACTGAAGCTTTCTTT
CDR3 protein: CASRGTGRSYTEAFF

clone size: NA
J gene: TRBJ2-1
D gene: TRBD1
V gene: TRBV29-1
CDR3 DNA: TGCAGCGTGGAGCCGACAGGGTACAATGAGCAGTTCTTC
CDR3 protein: CSVEPTGYNEQFF

clone size: few
J gene: TRBJ1-1
D gene: NA
V gene: TRBV19
CDR3 DNA: TGTGCCAGTACGCTGGGAACTGAAGCTTTCTTT
CDR3 protein: CASTLGTEAFF

clone size: few
J gene: TRBJ2-5
D gene: NA
V gene: TRBV4-3
CDR3 DNA: TGCGCCAGCAGCCAAGATCGGTCGGACCAAGAGACCCAGTACTTC
CDR3 protein: CASSQDRSDQETQYF

clone size: NA
J gene: TRBJ2-1
D gene: TRBD1
V gene: TRBV29-1
CDR3 DNA: TGCAGCGTCCGAGGGGTACAGACAGGGCCAGCGTCCTACAATGAGCAGTTCTTC
CDR3 protein: CSVRGVQTGPASYNEQFF

clone size: few
J gene: TRBJ2-2
D gene: TRBD2
V gene: TRBV9
CDR3 DNA: TGTGCCAGCAGCGCCCCGGGACTAGGTTGGACCGGGGAGCTGTTTTTT
CDR3 protein: CASSAPGLGWTGELFF

clone size: once
J gene: TRBJ1-1
D gene: NA
V gene: TRBV7-9
CDR3 DNA: TGTGCCAGCAGCTGGAACAGAGAGAACACTGAAGCTTTCTTT
CDR3 protein: CASSWNRENTEAFF

clone size: NA
J gene: TRBJ2-2
D gene: TRBD2
V gene: TRBV6-6
CDR3 DNA: TGTGCCAGCAGACAAGGACTAGTCACAGGGGAGCTGTTTTTT
CDR3 protein: CASRQGLVTGELFF

clone size: NA
J gene: TRBJ1-2
D gene: NA
V gene: TRBV4-1
CDR3 DNA: TGCGCCAGCAGCCAAGAGGGTTTCCCCGGTGCTAACTATGGCTACACCTTC
CDR3 protein: CASSQEGFPGANYGYTF

clone size: few
J gene: TRBJ2-3
D gene: NA
V gene: TRBV4-1
CDR3 DNA: TGCGCCAGCAGCCAAACGCCGGGGTGGGGAGATACGCAGTATTTT
CDR3 protein: CASSQTPGWGDTQYF

clone size: NA
J gene: TRBJ1-2
D gene: TRBD1
V gene: TRBV6-5
CDR3 DNA: TGTGCCAGCAGTTACCCCCTGGCAGGGGGCCGTGGCTACACCTTC
CDR3 protein: CASSYPLAGGRGYTF

clone size: few
J gene: TRBJ2-3
D gene: TRBD2
V gene: TRBV6-5
CDR3 DNA: TGTGACAGCAGTTACTCGACTAGCGGTTTTACAGATACGCAGTATTTT
CDR3 protein: CDSSYSTSGFTDTQYF

clone size: NA
J gene: TRBJ2-1
D gene: TRBD2
V gene: TRBV29-1
CDR3 DNA: TGCAGCGTTGAAGATAGGGGACTAGCGGGGGGGCCGGGCGATGAGCAGTTCTTC
CDR3 protein: CSVEDRGLAGGPGDEQFF

clone size: NA
J gene: TRBJ2-5
D gene: NA
V gene: TRBV28
CDR3 DNA: TGTGCCTGCACAGGGGGGACTACACAAGAGACCCAGTACTTC
CDR3 protein: CACTGGTTQETQYF

clone size: NA
J gene: TRBJ1-4
D gene: NA
V gene: TRBV12-3/TRBV12-4
CDR3 DNA: TGTGCCAGCCGATGGACAGACTTAACTAATGAAAAACTGTTTTTT
CDR3 protein: CASRWTDLTNEKLFF

clone size: many
J gene: TRBJ2-1
D gene: TRBD2
V gene: TRBV9
CDR3 DNA: TGTGCCAGCAGCGATCTAGCGGGGACGTACAATGAGCAGTTCTTC
CDR3 protein: CASSDLAGTYNEQFF

clone size: NA
J gene: TRBJ2-2
D gene: NA
V gene: TRBV6-6
CDR3 DNA: TGTGCCAGCAGTTCAACAGACCAGAACACCGGGGAGCTGTTTTTT
CDR3 protein: CASSSTDQNTGELFF

clone size: few
J gene: TRBJ1-5
D gene: NA
V gene: TRBV28
CDR3 DNA: TGTGCCAGCAGTTTGGGGGGGCCAGGGGATGGGAGGCCCCAGCATTTT
CDR3 protein: CASSLGGPGDGRPQHF

clone size: few
J gene: TRBJ1-1
D gene: NA
V gene: TRBV19
CDR3 DNA: TGTGCCAGTAGTAACCGGGACCGAGGAGACACTGAAGCTTTCTTT
CDR3 protein: CASSNRDRGDTEAFF

clone size: many
J gene: TRBJ2-7
D gene: NA
V gene: TRBV3-1
CDR3 DNA: TGTGCCAGCAGCCAAGATGGGGGCCTGGATGAGCAGTACTTC
CDR3 protein: CASSQDGGLDEQYF

clone size: many
J gene: TRBJ2-7
D gene: NA
V gene: TRBV15
CDR3 DNA: TGTGCCACCAGCAGGTATTTTCAGCGGGCCCTTGCCTACGAGCAGTACTTC
CDR3 protein: CATSRYFQRALAYEQYF

clone size: NA
J gene: TRBJ2-3
D gene: TRBD2
V gene: TRBV6-5
CDR3 DNA: TGTGCCAGCAGTTGGGGGGGAGATACGCAGTATTTT
CDR3 protein: CASSWGGDTQYF

clone size: few
J gene: TRBJ2-2
D gene: NA
V gene: TRBV20-1
CDR3 DNA: TGCAGTGCTAGACCCCAGGGATCCGGGGAGCTGTTTTTT
CDR3 protein: CSARPQGSGELFF

clone size: few
J gene: TRBJ1-4
D gene: NA
V gene: TRBV12-3/TRBV12-4
CDR3 DNA: TGTGCCAGCACGGGCCGTGGGGAAAAACTGTTTTTT
CDR3 protein: CASTGRGEKLFF

clone size: NA
J gene: TRBJ1-2
D gene: NA
V gene: TRBV20-1
CDR3 DNA: TGCAGTGCTCTCCGGGCTCTTAATAACTATGGCTACACCTTC
CDR3 protein: CSALRALNNYGYTF

clone size: NA
J gene: TRBJ2-2
D gene: NA
V gene: TRBV4-1
CDR3 DNA: TGCGCCAGCAGCCAAGTCCTGGAGGCTAGGACCGGGGAGCTGTTTTTT
CDR3 protein: CASSQVLEARTGELFF

clone size: few
J gene: TRBJ2-1
D gene: NA
V gene: TRBV7-3
CDR3 DNA: TGTGCCAGCAGCGCCGGGACGGCCAGGCTGTACAATGAGCAGTTCTTC
CDR3 protein: CASSAGTARLYNEQFF

clone size: NA
J gene: TRBJ1-5
D gene: TRBD1
V gene: TRBV20-1
CDR3 DNA: TGCAGTGCCCTCCAGGGGGTTCAGCCCCAGCATTTT
CDR3 protein: CSALQGVQPQHF

clone size: many
J gene: TRBJ2-1
D gene: NA
V gene: TRBV24-1
CDR3 DNA: TGTGCCACCTGGAACCCCGACAATGAGCAGTTCTTC
CDR3 protein: CATWNPDNEQFF